This T cell receptor beta chain was captured in a study of T cell clones after liver transplantation. Overall study: At least one year of complete immunosuppression withdrawal without enzymes over twice normal defined tolerance. Study-level findings and limits: Donor-reactive sequences fell more than third party-reactive ones, suggesting partial deletion.

The CDR3 is made up of 15 amino acids. Between the trimmed V and J ends, which lost 3 bases and 4 bases, there was a span of 15 bases. The germline V gene has CDR1 MNHEY and CDR2 SMNVEV (reference sequence). Produced via immunoSEQ multiplex PCR; TCRdb's table is partial and in-frame only. This table holds about 45,000 clones, around 83% found once. Regarding this clone: Its antigen remains unidentified.

CD3+CD4+ and CD3+CD8+ cells were FACS-sorted from thawed unstimulated PBMCs. The sequence came from a human patient who received a liver transplant. T cells may partly derive from the graft donor. The chain joins TRBV27 to TRBJ1-1; TRBD1 might be the D (6 bases). Material: CD4+ T cells from blood, obtained 24 months after liver transplant. The CDR3 reads CASSLVDRGVTEAFF. The CDR3 region has the DNA TGTGCCAGCAGTTTGGTGGACAGAGGAGTCACTGAAGCTTTCTTT.